This is a list of T cell receptor beta chains from one sample in a study of cytomegalovirus exposure and HLA in healthy donors. This table comes from immunoSEQ multiplex PCR, and its TCRdb copy is limited to in-frame clones, with some not included. The sample holds roughly 150,000 clones; 75% are singletons and the top ten take about 11%. The specimen sequenced was PBMCs. The receptors originated from a man aged 18 to 30 in good health and CMV-seropositive. Both conserved end residues are part of each CDR3. The D gene is left open where the match is weak. Size values are once, few and many counts, or a class for expanded clones, and some rows have none.

>.|16|TRBV4-1|TRBD2|TRBJ2-5
CASSQVPSGRQETQYF
TGCGCCAGCAGCCAAGTCCCTAGCGGGCGCCAAGAGACCCAGTACTTC
>.|15|TRBV9|TRBD2|TRBJ2-1
CASSVGSGTYNEQFF
TGTGCCAGCAGCGTCGGTAGCGGGACCTACAATGAGCAGTTCTTC
>.|15|TRBV25-1|TRBD1|TRBJ2-7
CASSRDRVGSYEQYF
TGTGCCAGCAGTAGGGACAGGGTAGGTTCCTACGAGCAGTACTTC
>.|16|TRBV29-1|TRBD2|TRBJ2-3
CSVGRDTSGRIDTQYF
TGCAGCGTTGGTCGGGATACTAGCGGGAGGATAGATACGCAGTATTTT
>.|13|TRBV29-1|TRBD2|TRBJ2-3
CSVSGRFADTQYF
TGCAGCGTTAGCGGGAGGTTCGCAGATACGCAGTATTTT
>.|15|TRBV11-2|.|TRBJ1-3
CASSLGPGAGNTIYF
TGTGCCAGCAGCTTAGGCCCAGGGGCTGGAAACACCATATATTTT
>.|16|TRBV15|TRBD2|TRBJ2-1
CATSRTIAGIYNEQFF
TGTGCCACCAGCAGGACGATAGCGGGAATTTACAATGAGCAGTTCTTC
>.|15|TRBV4-1|.|TRBJ2-7
CASSQGTDDSYEQYF
TGCGCCAGCAGCCAAGGGACAGACGATAGCTACGAGCAGTACTTC
>.|16|TRBV10-3|.|TRBJ2-7
CAISALGSLGGDEQYF
TGTGCCATCAGCGCTCTGGGCAGCCTAGGAGGGGACGAGCAGTACTTC
>once|13|TRBV10-1|.|TRBJ2-2
CASSDSGNGELFF
TGCGCCAGCAGTGATTCAGGGAACGGGGAGCTGTTTTTT
>hyperexpanded|14|TRBV5-1|.|TRBJ1-1
CASSQQLTNTEAFF
TGCGCCAGCAGCCAACAACTAACTAACACTGAAGCTTTCTTT
>.|16|TRBV11-2|TRBD2|TRBJ2-7
CASSLAGLAGVYEQYF
TGTGCCAGCAGCTTAGCGGGACTAGCGGGAGTCTACGAGCAGTACTTC
>.|16|TRBV29-1|TRBD2|TRBJ2-1
CSVDLAASNTYNEQFF
TGCAGCGTTGATCTAGCGGCCTCTAATACCTACAATGAGCAGTTCTTC
>.|16|TRBV5-4|TRBD1|TRBJ1-2
CASSPTSTGGRRGYTF
TGTGCCAGCAGCCCCACATCGACAGGGGGACGTCGAGGCTACACCTTC
>.|16|TRBV14|TRBD2|TRBJ2-7
CASSPRTSGRSYEQYF
TGTGCCAGCAGCCCCAGGACTAGCGGCCGTTCCTACGAGCAGTACTTC
>.|17|TRBV19|TRBD1|TRBJ1-1
CASSASTGGAINTEAFF
TGTGCCAGTAGTGCCTCGACAGGGGGCGCAATAAACACTGAAGCTTTCTTT
>.|10|TRBV27|.|TRBJ2-3
CAFVADTQYF
TGTGCCTTCGTTGCAGATACGCAGTATTTT
>.|14|TRBV28|TRBD2|TRBJ2-7
CASRYGTSGSEQYF
TGTGCCAGCCGCTACGGGACTAGCGGGAGCGAGCAGTACTTC
>.|17|TRBV5-4|TRBD2|TRBJ2-3
CASTNRRLAGGGDTQYF
TGTGCCAGCACTAATCGAAGACTAGCAGGTGGTGGAGATACGCAGTATTTT
>.|16|TRBV5-1|TRBD2|TRBJ2-5
CASNPLLAGSLETQYF
TGCGCCAGCAACCCCCTACTAGCGGGTTCATTAGAGACCCAGTACTTC
>.|14|TRBV4-1|.|TRBJ2-7
CASSQSPGGNEQYF
TGCGCCAGCAGCCAAAGCCCGGGGGGCAACGAGCAGTACTTC
>.|12|TRBV29-1|.|TRBJ2-4
CSAWEDKNIQYF
TGCAGCGCCTGGGAGGACAAAAACATTCAGTACTTC
>.|12|TRBV19|TRBD1|TRBJ1-2
CASSIRTGKIYF
TGTGCCAGTAGTATTCGGACAGGGAAAATATACTTC
>.|14|TRBV5-5|.|TRBJ2-1
CASSLDQGYNEQFF
TGTGCCAGCAGCTTGGACCAGGGCTACAATGAGCAGTTCTTC
>.|14|TRBV11-2|TRBD1|TRBJ1-1
CASSRRDRVTEAFF
TGTGCCAGCAGCCGTAGGGACAGGGTCACTGAAGCTTTCTTT
>.|14|TRBV18|.|TRBJ1-1
CASSGEAGWSEAFF
TGTGCCAGCTCAGGGGAGGCAGGGTGGTCTGAAGCTTTCTTT